These 9 T cell receptor beta chains originate from one sample sequenced in a study of Ad26.COV2.S vaccination and SARS-CoV-2 variants. Treatment defined: 15 to 20 received Ad26.COV2.S at low or high dose, single or two shots; about 5 received placebo; per-sample allocation not given. Sampling was performed 63 days after the first vaccine or placebo injection. Some clones are missing from TCRdb's copy, which holds only in-frame ones; the method was immunoSEQ multiplex PCR. Of about 400,000 clones listed, 89% are singletons. The sample in question was peripheral blood, obtained in a trial of Ad26.COV2.S vaccine versus placebo. These receptors were collected from a person between 18 and 65 years old who received the Ad26.COV2.S COVID-19 vaccine or a placebo.

V is TRBV13 and J is TRBJ2-5, with 13 bases matching TRBD2. CDR1 and CDR2 from the germline V gene are PRHDT and FYEKMQ (reference sequence). The CDR3 consists of 15 residues. V dropped 6 bases and J dropped 5; count of bases not matched to a gene: 6. The CDR3 region is CASSLRTSGSETQYF. CDR3 nucleotide sequence: TGTGCCAGCAGTTTGAGGACTAGCGGGAGTGAGACCCAGTACTTC.

The V and J genes are TRBV7-8 and TRBJ2-1, with 9 bases fitting TRBD1. J was trimmed by 5 bases and V by 5 bases; bases with no gene match: 10. The CDR3 is 16 amino acids. CDR1 SGHVS and CDR2 FQNEAQ come from the germline V gene. Here the CDR3 reads CASSPRDRAKDNEQFF. The CDR3 bases are TGTGCCAGCAGCCCCCGGGACAGGGCTAAGGACAATGAGCAGTTCTTC.

V is TRBV11-2 and J is TRBJ2-3; 14 bases align to TRBD2. Germline CDR1 is SGHAT and CDR2 is FQNNGV. V gave up 6 bases and J gave up 4 bases; unmatched junction bases: 12. The CDR3 totals 18 residues. The DNA of the CDR3 is TGTGCCAGCAGGTACGAGCCGGGACTAGCGGGAGTAGCAGATACGCAGTATTTT. Translated: CASRYEPGLAGVADTQYF.

The chain combines TRBV5-5 with TRBJ2-5; maybe TRBD1 (5 bases). This CDR3 has 14 amino acids. Germline CDR1 reads SGHKS; CDR2 reads YYEKEE (reference sequence). Trimming shortened V by 2 bases and J by 5 bases, and 13 bases separated the two germline ends. In DNA form, the CDR3 reads TGTGCCAGCAGCTTATCAGGGAAAGTGGAGACCCAGTACTTC. Protein sequence: CASSLSGKVETQYF.

The J gene is TRBJ1-1, the V gene TRBV5-8; tentative D call: TRBD1 (5 bases). The germline gives CDR1 SGHTS, CDR2 YDEGEE. The length of the CDR3 is 13 residues. V lost 1 base to trimming and J lost 3 bases, with 7 bases between them. CDR3 loop: CASSLLGDTEAFF. DNA of the CDR3: TGTGCCAGCAGCTTGCTAGGGGACACTGAAGCTTTCTTT.

The rearrangement joins TRBV7-3 to TRBJ2-3; maybe TRBD1 (6 bases). Germline V gene data show CDR1 as SGHTA and CDR2 as FQGTGA. The CDR3 totals 13 residues. V was trimmed by 8 bases and J by 2 bases, leaving 11 bases between them. CDR3 residues: CASATGITDTQYF. CDR3 nucleotides: TGTGCCAGCGCCACAGGGATCACAGATACGCAGTATTTT.

This clone was recorded a few times. CDR3 sequence reads: CASSQEALAPSSYEQYF. The DNA of the CDR3 is TGTGCCAGCAGCCAAGAAGCCCTAGCGCCTAGCTCCTACGAGCAGTACTTC. The chain joins TRBV4-2 to TRBJ2-7, with a tentative D call TRBD2 (6 bases). The CDR3 consists of 17 residues. Germline V gene sequence: CDR1 LGHNA, CDR2 YNFKEQ. Trimming took 0 bases from V and 0 from J, leaving 15 bases between them.

This clone occurred once. The chain is built from TRBV20-1 and TRBJ2-2; 8 bases map to TRBD2. Unmatched junction bases numbered 8, after V lost 3 bases and J lost 5 bases. Per the germline V gene, CDR1 is DFQATT and CDR2 is SNEGSKA (reference sequence). The CDR3 covers 15 residues. The CDR3 loop reads CSASLAGRSTGELFF. For the CDR3, the DNA is TGCAGTGCTAGTTTAGCGGGAAGAAGTACCGGGGAGCTGTTTTTT.

This rearrangement joins TRBV7-3 to TRBJ2-3, with 9 bases aligning to TRBD2. This CDR3 region has 16 residues. Germline CDR1 SGHTA, CDR2 FQGTGA. The V gene end was trimmed by 3 bases and the J gene end by 7 bases; junction bases not matched to a gene: 11. The CDR3 bases are TGTGCCAGCAGCTTGGAGATTAGCGGGAGCGGGAATACGCAGTATTTT. It is translated as CASSLEISGSGNTQYF.